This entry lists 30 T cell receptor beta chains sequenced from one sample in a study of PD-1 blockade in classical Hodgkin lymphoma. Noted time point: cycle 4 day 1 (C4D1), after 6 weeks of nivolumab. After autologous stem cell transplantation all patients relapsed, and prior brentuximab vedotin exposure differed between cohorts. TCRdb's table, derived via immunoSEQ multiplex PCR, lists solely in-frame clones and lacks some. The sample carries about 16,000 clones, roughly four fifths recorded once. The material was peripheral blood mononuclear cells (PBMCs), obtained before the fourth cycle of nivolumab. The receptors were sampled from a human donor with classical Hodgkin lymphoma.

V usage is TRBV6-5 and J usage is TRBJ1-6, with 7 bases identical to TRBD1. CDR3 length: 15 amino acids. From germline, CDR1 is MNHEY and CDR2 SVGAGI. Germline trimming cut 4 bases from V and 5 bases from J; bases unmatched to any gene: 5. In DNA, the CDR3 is TGTGCCAGCAGTTTACAGGGGACCAATAATTCACCCCTCCACTTT. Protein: CASSLQGTNNSPLHF.

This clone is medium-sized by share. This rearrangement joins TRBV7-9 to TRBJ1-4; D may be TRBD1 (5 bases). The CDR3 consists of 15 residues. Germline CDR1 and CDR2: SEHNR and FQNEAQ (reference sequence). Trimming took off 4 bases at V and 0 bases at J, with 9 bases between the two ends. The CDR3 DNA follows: TGTGCCAGCAGCTCGGGACGGGCAACTAATGAAAAACTGTTTTTT. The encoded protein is CASSSGRATNEKLFF.

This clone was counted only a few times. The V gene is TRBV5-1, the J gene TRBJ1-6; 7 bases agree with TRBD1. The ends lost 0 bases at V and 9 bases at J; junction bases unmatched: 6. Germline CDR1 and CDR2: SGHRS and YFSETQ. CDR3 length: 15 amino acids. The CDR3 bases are TGCGCCAGCAGCTTGGAGGGGGCAGGGCTTTCACCCCTCCACTTT. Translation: CASSLEGAGLSPLHF.

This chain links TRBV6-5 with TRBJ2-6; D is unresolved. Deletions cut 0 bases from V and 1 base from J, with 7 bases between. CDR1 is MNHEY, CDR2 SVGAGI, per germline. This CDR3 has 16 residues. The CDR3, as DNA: TGTGCCAGCAGTTACTCGAAGGGATCTGGGGCCAACGTCCTGACTTTC. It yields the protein CASSYSKGSGANVLTF.

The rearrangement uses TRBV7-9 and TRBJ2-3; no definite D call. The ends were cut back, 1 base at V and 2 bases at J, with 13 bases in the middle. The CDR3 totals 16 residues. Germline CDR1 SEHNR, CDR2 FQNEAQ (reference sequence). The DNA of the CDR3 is TGTGCCAGCAGCTTAGGCTCCAGCAGCTTCACAGATACGCAGTATTTT. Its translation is CASSLGSSSFTDTQYF.

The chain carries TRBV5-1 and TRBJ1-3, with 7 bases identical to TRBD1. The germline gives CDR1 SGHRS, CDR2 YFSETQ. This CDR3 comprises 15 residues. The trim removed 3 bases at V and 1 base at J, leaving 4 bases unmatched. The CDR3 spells CASSWQGQSGNTIYF. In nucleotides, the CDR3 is TGCGCCAGCAGCTGGCAGGGACAGTCTGGAAACACCATATATTTT.

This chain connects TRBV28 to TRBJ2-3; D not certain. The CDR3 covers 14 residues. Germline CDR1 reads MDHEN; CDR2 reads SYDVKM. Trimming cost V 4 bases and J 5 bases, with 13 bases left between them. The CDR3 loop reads CASSSNPVRDTQYF. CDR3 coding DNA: TGTGCCAGCAGTTCGAACCCGGTACGAGATACGCAGTATTTT.

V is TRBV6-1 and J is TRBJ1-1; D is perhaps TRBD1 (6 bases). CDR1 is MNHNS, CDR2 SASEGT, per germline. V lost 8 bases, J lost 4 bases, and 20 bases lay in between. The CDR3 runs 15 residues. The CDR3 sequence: CASVARGPWGTEAFF. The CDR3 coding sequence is TGTGCCAGCGTTGCCAGGGGCCCTTGGGGCACTGAAGCTTTCTTT.

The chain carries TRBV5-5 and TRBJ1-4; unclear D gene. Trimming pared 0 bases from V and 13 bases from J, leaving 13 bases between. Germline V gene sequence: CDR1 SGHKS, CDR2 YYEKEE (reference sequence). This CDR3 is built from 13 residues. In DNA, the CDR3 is TGTGCCAGCAGCTTGGCGTTGGGGTCCGGACTGTTTTTT. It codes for CASSLALGSGLFF.

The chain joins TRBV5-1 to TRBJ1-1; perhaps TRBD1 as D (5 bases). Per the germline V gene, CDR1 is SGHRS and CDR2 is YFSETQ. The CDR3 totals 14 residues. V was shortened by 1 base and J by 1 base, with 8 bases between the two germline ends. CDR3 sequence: CASSLTQGNTEAFF. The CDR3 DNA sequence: TGCGCCAGCAGCTTGACGCAGGGGAACACTGAAGCTTTCTTT.

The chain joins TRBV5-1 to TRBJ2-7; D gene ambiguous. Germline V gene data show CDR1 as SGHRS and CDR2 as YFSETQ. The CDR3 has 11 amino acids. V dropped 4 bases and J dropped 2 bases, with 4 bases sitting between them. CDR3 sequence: CASSEAYEQYF. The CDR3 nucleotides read TGCGCCAGCAGCGAGGCCTACGAGCAGTACTTC.

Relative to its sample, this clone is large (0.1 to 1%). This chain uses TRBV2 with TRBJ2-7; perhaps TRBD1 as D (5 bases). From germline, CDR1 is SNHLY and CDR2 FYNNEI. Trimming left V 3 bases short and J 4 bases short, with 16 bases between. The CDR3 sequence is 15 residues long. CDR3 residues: CASSEGLVPSYEQYF. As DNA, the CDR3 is TGTGCCAGCAGTGAGGGGCTAGTCCCCTCTTACGAGCAGTACTTC.

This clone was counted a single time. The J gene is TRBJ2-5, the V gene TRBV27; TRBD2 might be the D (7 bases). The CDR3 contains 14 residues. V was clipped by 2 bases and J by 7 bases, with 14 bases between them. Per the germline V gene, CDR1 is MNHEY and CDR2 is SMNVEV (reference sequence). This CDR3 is CASSLGRGGGTQYF. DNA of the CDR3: TGTGCCAGCAGTTTAGGCAGGGGCGGGGGGACCCAGTACTTC.

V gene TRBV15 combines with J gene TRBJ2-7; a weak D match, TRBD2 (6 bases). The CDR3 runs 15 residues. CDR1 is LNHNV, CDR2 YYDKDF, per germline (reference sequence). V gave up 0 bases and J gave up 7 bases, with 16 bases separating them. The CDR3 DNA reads TGTGCCACCAGCAGAGAGCCACTAGCCCCGGGGGAGCAGTACTTC. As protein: CATSREPLAPGEQYF.

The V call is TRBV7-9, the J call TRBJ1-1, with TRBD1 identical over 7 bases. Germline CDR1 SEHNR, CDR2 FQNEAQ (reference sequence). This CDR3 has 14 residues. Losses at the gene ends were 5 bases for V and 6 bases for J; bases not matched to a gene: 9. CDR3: CASSAVVGTAEAFF. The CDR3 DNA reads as TGTGCCAGCAGCGCAGTGGTCGGGACAGCTGAAGCTTTCTTT.

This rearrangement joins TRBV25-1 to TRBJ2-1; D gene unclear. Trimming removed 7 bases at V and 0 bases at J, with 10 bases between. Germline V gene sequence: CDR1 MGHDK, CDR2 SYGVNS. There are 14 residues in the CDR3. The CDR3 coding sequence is TGTGCCAGCATCGGCGAGAGCTCCTACAATGAGCAGTTCTTC. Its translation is CASIGESSYNEQFF.

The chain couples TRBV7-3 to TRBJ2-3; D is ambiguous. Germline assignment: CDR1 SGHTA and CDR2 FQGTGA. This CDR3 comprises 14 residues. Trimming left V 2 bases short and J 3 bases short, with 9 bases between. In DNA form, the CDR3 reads TGTGCCAGCAGCTTAGCTCCCCCGACAGATACGCAGTATTTT. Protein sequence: CASSLAPPTDTQYF.

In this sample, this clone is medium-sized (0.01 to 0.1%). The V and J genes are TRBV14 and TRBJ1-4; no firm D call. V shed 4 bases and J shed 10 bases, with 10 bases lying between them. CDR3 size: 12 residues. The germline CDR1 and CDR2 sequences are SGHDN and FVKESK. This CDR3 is CASSLVEGKLFF. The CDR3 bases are TGTGCCAGCAGCCTGGTCGAGGGAAAACTGTTTTTT.

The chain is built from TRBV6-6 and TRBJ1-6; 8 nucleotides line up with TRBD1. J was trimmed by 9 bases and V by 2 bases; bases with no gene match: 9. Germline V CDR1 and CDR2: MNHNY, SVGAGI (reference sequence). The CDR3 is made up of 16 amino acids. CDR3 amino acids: CASSYPPDRAPSPLHF. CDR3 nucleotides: TGTGCCAGCAGTTACCCACCGGACAGGGCCCCTTCACCCCTCCACTTT.

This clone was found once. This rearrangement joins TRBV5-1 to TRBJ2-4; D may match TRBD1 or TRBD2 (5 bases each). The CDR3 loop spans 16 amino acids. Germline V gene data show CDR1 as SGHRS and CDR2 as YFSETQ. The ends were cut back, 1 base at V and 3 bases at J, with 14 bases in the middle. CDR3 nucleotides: TGCGCCAGCAGCTTGCTGGGGGATGGTAGCAAAAACATTCAGTACTTC. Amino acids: CASSLLGDGSKNIQYF.

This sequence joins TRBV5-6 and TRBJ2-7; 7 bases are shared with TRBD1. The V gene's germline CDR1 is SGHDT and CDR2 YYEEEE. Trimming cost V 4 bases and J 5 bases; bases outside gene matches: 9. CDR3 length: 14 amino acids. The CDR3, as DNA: TGTGCCAGCAGCCCCCTAGACAGGGTTAACGAGCAGTACTTC. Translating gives CASSPLDRVNEQYF.

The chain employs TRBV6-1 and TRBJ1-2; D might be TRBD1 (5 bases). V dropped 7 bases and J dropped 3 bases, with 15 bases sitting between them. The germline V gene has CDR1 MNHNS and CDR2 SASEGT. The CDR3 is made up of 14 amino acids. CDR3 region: CASTSGREYYGYTF. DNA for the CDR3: TGTGCCAGCACCTCCGGCAGGGAGTACTATGGCTACACCTTC.

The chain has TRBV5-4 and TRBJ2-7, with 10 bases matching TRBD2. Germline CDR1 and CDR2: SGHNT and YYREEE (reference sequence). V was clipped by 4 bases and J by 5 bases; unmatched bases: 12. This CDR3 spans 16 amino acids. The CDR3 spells CASSIFLAGVLHEQYF. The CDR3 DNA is TGTGCCAGCAGCATCTTTCTAGCGGGGGTCCTCCACGAGCAGTACTTC.

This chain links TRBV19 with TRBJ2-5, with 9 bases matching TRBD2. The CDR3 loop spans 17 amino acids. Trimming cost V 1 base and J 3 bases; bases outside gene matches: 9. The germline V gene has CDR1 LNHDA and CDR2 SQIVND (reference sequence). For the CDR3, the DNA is TGTGCCAGTAGTATAGTTAATAGCGGGGGCCTTAAAGAGACCCAGTACTTC. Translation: CASSIVNSGGLKETQYF.

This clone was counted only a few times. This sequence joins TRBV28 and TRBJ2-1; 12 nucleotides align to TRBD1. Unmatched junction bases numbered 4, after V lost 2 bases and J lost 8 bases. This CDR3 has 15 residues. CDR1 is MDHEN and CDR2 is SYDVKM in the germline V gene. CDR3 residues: CASSLPGQGAHEQFF. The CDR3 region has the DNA TGTGCCAGCAGTTTACCGGGACAGGGGGCTCATGAGCAGTTCTTC.

CDR3 coding DNA: TGTGCCAGCAGTTATGGGGGGGCAGGAACTAATGAAAAACTGTTTTTT. It encodes CASSYGGAGTNEKLFF. This chain uses TRBV6-6 with TRBJ1-4; the D gene is possibly TRBD1 (6 bases). CDR1 and CDR2 (germline): MNHNY, SVGAGI (reference sequence). This CDR3 spans 16 amino acids. The V end lost 3 bases, the J end lost 1 base, and 12 bases lay between the germline ends.

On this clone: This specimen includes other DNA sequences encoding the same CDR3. CDR3 nucleotide sequence: TGTGCCAGCAGCTTAGCGGGAGGGTTGAACACTGAAGCTTTCTTT. Encoded protein: CASSLAGGLNTEAFF. This chain uses TRBV7-8 with TRBJ1-1; D call uncertain. V shed 0 bases and J shed 0 bases, with 8 bases lying between them. The CDR3 sequence is 15 residues long. Germline V lookup: CDR1 SGHVS, CDR2 FQNEAQ.

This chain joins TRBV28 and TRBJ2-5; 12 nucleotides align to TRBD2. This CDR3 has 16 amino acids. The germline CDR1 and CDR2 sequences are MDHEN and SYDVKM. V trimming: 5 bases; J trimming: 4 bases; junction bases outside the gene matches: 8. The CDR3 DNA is TGTGCCAGCAGTAGGACTAGCGGGGCCATGTTAGAGACCCAGTACTTC. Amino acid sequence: CASSRTSGAMLETQYF. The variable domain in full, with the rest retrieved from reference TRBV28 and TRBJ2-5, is DVKVTQSSRYLVKRTGEKVFLECVQDMDHENMFWYRQDPGLGLRLIYFSYDVKMKEKGDIPEGYSVSREKKERFSLILESASTNQTSMYLCASSRTSGAMLETQYFGPGTRLLVL.

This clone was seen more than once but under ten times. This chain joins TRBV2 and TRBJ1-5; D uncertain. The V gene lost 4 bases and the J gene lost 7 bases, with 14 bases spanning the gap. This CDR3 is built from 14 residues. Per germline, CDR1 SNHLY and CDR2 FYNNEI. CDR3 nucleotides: TGTGCCAGCAGTGGTGGGCAATGGAGCCAGCCCCAGCATTTT. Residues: CASSGGQWSQPQHF.

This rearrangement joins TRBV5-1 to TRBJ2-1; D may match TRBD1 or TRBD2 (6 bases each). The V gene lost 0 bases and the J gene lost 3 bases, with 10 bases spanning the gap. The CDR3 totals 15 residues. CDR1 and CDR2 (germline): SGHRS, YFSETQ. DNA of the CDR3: TGCGCCAGCAGCTTGGAGGGGGGAAACTACAATGAGCAGTTCTTC. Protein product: CASSLEGGNYNEQFF.